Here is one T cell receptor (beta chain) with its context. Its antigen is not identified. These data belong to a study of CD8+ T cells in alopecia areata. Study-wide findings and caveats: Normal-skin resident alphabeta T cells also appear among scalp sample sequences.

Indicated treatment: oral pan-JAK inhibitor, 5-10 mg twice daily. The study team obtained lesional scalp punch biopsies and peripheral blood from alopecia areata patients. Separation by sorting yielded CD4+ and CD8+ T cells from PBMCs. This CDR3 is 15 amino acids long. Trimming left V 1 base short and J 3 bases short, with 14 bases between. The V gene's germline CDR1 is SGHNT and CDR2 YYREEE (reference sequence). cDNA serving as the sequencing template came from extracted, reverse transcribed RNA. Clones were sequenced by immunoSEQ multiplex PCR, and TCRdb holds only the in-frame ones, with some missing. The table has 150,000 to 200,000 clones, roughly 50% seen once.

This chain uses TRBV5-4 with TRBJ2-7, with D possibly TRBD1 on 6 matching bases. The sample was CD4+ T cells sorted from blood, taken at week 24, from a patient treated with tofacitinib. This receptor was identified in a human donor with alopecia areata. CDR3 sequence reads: CASSLSGQGSYEQYF. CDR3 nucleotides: TGTGCCAGCAGCTTGAGTGGGCAGGGGAGCTACGAGCAGTACTTC. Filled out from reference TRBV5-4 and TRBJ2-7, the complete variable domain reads ETGVTQSPTHLIKTRGQQVTLRCSSQSGHNTVSWYQQALGQGPQFIFQYYREEENGRGNFPPRFSGLQFPNYSSELNVNALELDDSALYLCASSLSGQGSYEQYFGPGTRLTVT.